Below are 15 T cell receptor beta chains sequenced from a single sample in a study of cytotoxic CD8 clonotypes in ibrutinib-treated CLL. Profiled with immunoSEQ multiplex PCR; TCRdb holds only in-frame clones, not every one. The table records under 200,000 clones, roughly 80% of them present only once. The sample was PBMCs, taken after 12 months of ibrutinib treatment. The receptors shown here come from a human donor with chronic lymphocytic leukemia.

V gene TRBV27 combines with J gene TRBJ1-1; tentatively, D is TRBD1 (5 bases). Germline assignment: CDR1 MNHEY and CDR2 SMNVEV (reference sequence). Trimming took 3 bases from V and 2 from J, leaving 10 bases between them. This CDR3 spans 14 amino acids. The CDR3: CASSFGGPNTEAFF. CDR3 bases: TGTGCCAGCAGTTTCGGGGGTCCCAACACTGAAGCTTTCTTT.

In the case of this clone: Distinct nucleotide sequences in the sample also encode this CDR3. The rearrangement links TRBV2 to TRBJ1-4, with 7 bases that match TRBD1. The J segment lost 8 bases and the V segment lost 3 bases, leaving 0 bases of the junction unmatched. The CDR3 is 12 amino acids. Germline CDR1 SNHLY, CDR2 FYNNEI. CDR3 coding DNA: TGTGCCAGCAGTGACAGGGGGGAAAAACTGTTTTTT. Translated, it gives CASSDRGEKLFF. Drawing the rest from reference TRBV2 and TRBJ1-4, the complete variable domain is EPEVTQTPSHQVTQMGQEVILRCVPISNHLYFYWYRQILGQKVEFLVSFYNNEISEKSEIFDDQFSVERPDGSNFTLKIRSTKLEDSAMYFCASSDRGEKLFFGSGTQLSVL.

This chain joins TRBV28 and TRBJ2-1, with D unresolved. CDR1 and CDR2 from the germline V gene are MDHEN and SYDVKM. The CDR3 contains 11 residues. V was clipped by 8 bases and J by 4 bases, with 6 bases between them. In DNA, the CDR3 is TGTGCCAGCGTTGATTACAATGAGCAGTTCTTC. Its translation: CASVDYNEQFF.

J is TRBJ1-5 and V is TRBV6-6; tentative D call: TRBD1 (6 bases). From germline, CDR1 is MNHNY and CDR2 SVGAGI (reference sequence). The CDR3 is made up of 12 amino acids. V lost 6 bases, J lost 9 bases, and 12 bases lay in between. The chain's CDR3 is CASSPGEMPQHF. For the CDR3, the DNA is TGTGCCAGCAGCCCAGGGGAGATGCCCCAGCATTTT.

This clone was seen just once. The genes are TRBV28 and TRBJ1-6, with D uncertain. The CDR3 sequence is 14 residues long. V shed 5 bases and J shed 3 bases, with 8 bases lying between them. The V gene's germline CDR1 is MDHEN and CDR2 SYDVKM. This CDR3 reads CASSPENYNSPLHF. For the CDR3, the DNA is TGTGCCAGCAGTCCGGAAAACTATAATTCACCCCTCCACTTT.

This clone was detected once. The chain is built from TRBV5-5 and TRBJ1-2; 7 nucleotides line up with TRBD1. The CDR3 is made up of 14 amino acids. The germline V gene has CDR1 SGHKS and CDR2 YYEKEE (reference sequence). Trimming cost V 0 bases and J 4 bases; bases outside gene matches: 3. The CDR3 region is CASSLEAGGYGYTF. DNA of the CDR3: TGTGCCAGCAGCTTGGAAGCAGGGGGCTATGGCTACACCTTC.

This clone was seen repeatedly, ten times or more. This sequence joins TRBV2 and TRBJ1-2, with D perhaps matching TRBD1 (5 bases). The V gene's germline CDR1 is SNHLY and CDR2 FYNNEI. Trimming shortened V by 2 bases and J by 8 bases, and 15 bases separated the two germline ends. The CDR3 is made up of 14 amino acids. This CDR3 is CASSETGTSSGYTF. CDR3 nucleotides: TGTGCCAGCAGTGAAACCGGGACCTCAAGCGGCTACACCTTC.

This clone was counted once. The rearrangement joins TRBV18 to TRBJ1-2; no clear D. This CDR3 comprises 15 residues. Trimming removed 6 bases at V and 1 base at J, with 15 bases between. The germline V gene has CDR1 KGHSH and CDR2 LQKENI. The CDR3 is CASSLLNQVNYGYTF. The DNA of the CDR3 is TGTGCCAGCTCGCTATTAAACCAGGTTAACTATGGCTACACCTTC.

A remark on this clone: Its ends do not fully match the called genes, so a read error is possible. V usage is TRBV27 and J usage is TRBJ1-1, with TRBD1 as a possible D gene (5 bases). Germline V CDR1 and CDR2: MNHEY, SMNVEV (reference sequence). CDR3 length: 16 residues. CDR3 protein: CASSSIDRQGITGAFF. CDR3 DNA: TGTGCCAGCAGTTCAATAGATCGGCAGGGTATAACTGGAGCTTTCTTT.

The chain is built from TRBV27 and TRBJ2-2; 13 bases are a match to TRBD2. V trimming: 5 bases; J trimming: 6 bases; junction bases outside the gene matches: 9. CDR1 and CDR2 (germline): MNHEY, SMNVEV (reference sequence). The CDR3 is made up of 17 amino acids. CDR3 loop: CASSILLAGGRPGELFF. CDR3 sequence (DNA): TGTGCCAGCAGTATCCTACTAGCGGGGGGGAGGCCCGGGGAGCTGTTTTTT.

The genes are TRBV10-3 and TRBJ2-3; TRBD2 matches 7 bases. V shed 4 bases and J 4 bases; nucleotides not matched to a gene: 5. From germline, CDR1 is ENHRY and CDR2 SYGVKD. The CDR3 loop spans 14 amino acids. The CDR3 here is CAISAAGDADTQYF. The CDR3, as DNA: TGTGCCATCAGTGCGGCGGGAGATGCAGATACGCAGTATTTT.

This clone was counted once. The J gene is TRBJ1-1, the V gene TRBV4-2; D ambiguous. V lost 2 bases and J lost 0, with 7 bases in between. The CDR3 extends over 14 amino acids. Germline values: CDR1 LGHNA, CDR2 YNFKEQ. CDR3 coding DNA: TGTGCCAGCAGCCAAAGTAGGTTGAACACTGAAGCTTTCTTT. Protein: CASSQSRLNTEAFF.

The CDR3 nucleotides read TGTGCCAGCAGCTCCACAGGGGGCGTGGGAGGCTACACCTTC. Translation: CASSSTGGVGGYTF. J is TRBJ1-2 and V is TRBV7-2; TRBD1 matches 9 bases. The V gene end was trimmed by 4 bases and the J gene end by 8 bases; junction bases not matched to a gene: 8. Germline CDR1 is SGHTA and CDR2 is FQGNSA. CDR3 length equals 14 residues.

The chain has TRBV7-2 and TRBJ2-5; D uncertain. V shed 1 base and J shed 3 bases, with 6 bases lying between them. The CDR3 is made up of 13 amino acids. Germline-derived CDR1 and CDR2 are SGHTA and FQGNSA. The CDR3 coding sequence is TGTGCCAGCAGCTTAGTTCCGGAAGAGACCCAGTACTTC. Protein sequence: CASSLVPEETQYF.

The chain couples TRBV4-1 to TRBJ2-5; TRBD2 aligns across 8 bases. The germline V gene has CDR1 MGHRA and CDR2 YSYEKL. The CDR3 runs to 20 residues. J lost 0 bases, V lost 3 bases, and 18 bases had no gene match. In DNA form, the CDR3 reads TGCGCCAGCAGCCAGCCCCGGGGGCGAATAGCGGGACGGGACCAAGAGACCCAGTACTTC. Its translation is CASSQPRGRIAGRDQETQYF.